This T cell receptor beta chain was found in a study of molecular identifiers for immune sequencing clone quantification. The wider study: Four portions were sequenced after RNA from about 20,000 or 100,000 naive CD8 cells was split five ways in replicates.

Germline CDR1 SGHAT, CDR2 FQDESV (reference sequence). The CDR3 totals 13 residues. About this clonotype itself: The antigen is undetermined. This sequence may be a read error, since a much larger clone differs from it by one base.

As CD8+CD4-CCR7+CD45RA+ cells, naive CD8 T cells were sorted. Bulk libraries came from a prior protocol with listed TCR primers. TCRdb analysed the PCR reads with MiXCR anew, one entry per CDR3 protein. This table holds fewer than 100,000 distinct CDR3 sequences, 21% found once. General observations from the study: Among effectors, clones above 20 RNA copies held over 99% of molecules; among naive cells, under 1%.

Source material: naive CD8+ T cells from blood, with Jurkat cell RNA spiked in. Indicated subset: FACS-sorted CD8+CD4-CCR7+CD45RA+ naive T cells. The chain employs TRBV11-1 and TRBJ2-7, with D perhaps TRBD2 (6 bases). The sequence derives from a human donor in good health. Some libraries in this study had Jurkat cell RNA spiked in. As DNA, the CDR3 is TGTGCCAGCAGCTTGGAGGCTCTACGGGAGCGGTACTTC. This codes for CASSLEALRERYF. The whole variable domain, filled in from reference TRBV11-1 and TRBJ2-7, reads EAEVAQSPRYKITEKSQAVAFWCDPISGHATLYWYRQILGQGPELLVQFQDESVVDDSQLPKDRFSAERLKGVDSTLKIQPAELGDSAMYLCASSLEALRERYFGPGTRLTVT.